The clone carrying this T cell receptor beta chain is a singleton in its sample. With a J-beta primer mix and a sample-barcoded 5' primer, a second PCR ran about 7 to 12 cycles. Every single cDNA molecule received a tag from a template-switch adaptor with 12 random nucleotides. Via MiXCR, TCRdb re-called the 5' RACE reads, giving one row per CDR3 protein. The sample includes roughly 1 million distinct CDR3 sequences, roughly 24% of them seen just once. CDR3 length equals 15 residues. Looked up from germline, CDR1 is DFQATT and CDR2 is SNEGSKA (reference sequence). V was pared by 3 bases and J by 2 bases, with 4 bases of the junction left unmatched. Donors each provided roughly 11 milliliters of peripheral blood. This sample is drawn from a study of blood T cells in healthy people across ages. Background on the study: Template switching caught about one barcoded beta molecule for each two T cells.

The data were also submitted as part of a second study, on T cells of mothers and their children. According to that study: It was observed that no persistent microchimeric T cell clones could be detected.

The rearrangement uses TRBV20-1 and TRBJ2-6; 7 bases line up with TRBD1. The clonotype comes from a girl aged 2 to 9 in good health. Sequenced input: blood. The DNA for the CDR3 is TGCAGTGCTAGGACAGGGATAGCTGGGGCCAACGTCCTGACTTTC. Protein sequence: CSARTGIAGANVLTF.